The 16 T cell receptor beta chains given below trace back to one sample, sequenced in a study of vaccination effects on CD4 cells after COVID-19. What these receptors recognize is not known. TCRdb keeps only in-frame clones here, not all; method: immunoSEQ multiplex PCR. The sample has tens of thousands of clones; approximately 82% are singletons. After more than 8 days in culture, the CD4+ T cells were isolated. From March to December 2020, the person had a SARS-CoV-2 infection that was confirmed by PCR. Two-dose BNT162b2 or mRNA-1273 vaccination was given to participants. The source was CD4+ T cells from PBMCs cultured without peptide, collected after COVID-19 vaccination. These receptors were collected from a human donor who had a prior SARS-CoV-2 infection.

This sequence joins TRBV4-2 and TRBJ2-7; D perhaps matches TRBD1 (6 bases). This CDR3 has 16 amino acids. Trimming removed 0 bases from V and 0 bases from J, with 12 bases in between. Germline V gene sequence: CDR1 LGHNA, CDR2 YNFKEQ. In DNA, the CDR3 is TGTGCCAGCAGCCAAGAAGCCGGGACAACCTCCTACGAGCAGTACTTC. Translated, it gives CASSQEAGTTSYEQYF.

The V gene is TRBV19, the J gene TRBJ1-5; the D is unclear. The CDR3 totals 14 residues. V dropped 0 bases and J dropped 4 bases, with 7 bases sitting between them. Germline CDR1 and CDR2: LNHDA and SQIVND (reference sequence). The CDR3, as DNA: TGTGCCAGTAGTATAGAAAACAGAAATCAGCCCCAGCATTTT. This codes for CASSIENRNQPQHF.

The chain combines TRBV29-1 with TRBJ2-5; D tentatively fits TRBD1 or TRBD2 (6 bases each). Deletions cut 7 bases from V and 5 bases from J, with 14 bases between. The germline V gene encodes CDR1 SQVTM and CDR2 ANQGSEA. The CDR3 is 12 residues long. In DNA, the CDR3 is TGCAGCGAACTGAGGGGGGCGGAGACCCAGTACTTC. Translating it yields CSELRGAETQYF.

This sequence joins TRBV19 and TRBJ2-3; no clear D gene. CDR3 length: 12 amino acids. Trimming pared 3 bases from V and 2 bases from J, leaving 3 bases between. Germline lookup yields CDR1 LNHDA and CDR2 SQIVND (reference sequence). As DNA, the CDR3 is TGTGCCAGTAGTATGATCACAGATACGCAGTATTTT. It translates to CASSMITDTQYF.

The V call is TRBV9, the J call TRBJ1-1; D is unresolved. Germline CDR1 and CDR2: SGDLS and YYNGEE. The CDR3 contains 14 residues. V was clipped by 5 bases and J by 1 base, with 12 bases between them. The CDR3 sequence: CASRRAPWNTEAFF. DNA for the CDR3: TGTGCCAGCAGACGAGCGCCGTGGAACACTGAAGCTTTCTTT.

The V gene is TRBV7-2, the J gene TRBJ2-1; 8 nucleotides match TRBD2. The CDR3 length is 16 residues. V lost 1 base, J lost 4 bases, and 6 bases stayed unmatched. Germline lookup yields CDR1 SGHTA and CDR2 FQGNSA. CDR3 protein: CASSLGGGRRYNEQFF. CDR3 DNA: TGTGCCAGCAGCTTAGGTGGCGGGAGGAGGTACAATGAGCAGTTCTTC.

This clone was found once. The chain employs TRBV11-2 and TRBJ1-6; TRBD1 matches 9 bases. The CDR3 extends over 14 amino acids. The germline gives CDR1 SGHAT, CDR2 FQNNGV. Trimming at V came to 7 bases and at J to 7 bases, leaving 5 bases not matched to a gene. The CDR3 is CASKTGTGNSPLHF. CDR3 coding DNA: TGTGCCAGCAAGACCGGGACAGGGAATTCACCCCTCCACTTT.

In nucleotides, the CDR3 is TGTGCCAGCAGCGTCCGGGGAGAAAGCAGCTCCTACGAGCAGTACTTC. It is translated as CASSVRGESSSYEQYF. The J gene is TRBJ2-7, the V gene TRBV7-2; D possibly corresponds to TRBD2 (5 bases). Germline values: CDR1 SGHTA, CDR2 FQGNSA. The V end was cut by 5 bases, the J end by 0 bases, with 17 bases between. The CDR3 runs to 16 residues.

This clone was seen only once. The rearrangement uses TRBV25-1 and TRBJ2-3; perhaps TRBD2 as D (6 bases). The germline gives CDR1 MGHDK, CDR2 SYGVNS. The CDR3 has 12 residues. The V end was cut by 7 bases, the J end by 3 bases, with 8 bases between. The DNA of the CDR3 is TGTGCCAGCAACCGGGGGACAGATACGCAGTATTTT. This sequence encodes CASNRGTDTQYF.

The chain joins TRBV20-1 to TRBJ1-2; no clear D gene. The CDR3 covers 11 residues. The germline CDR1 and CDR2 sequences are DFQATT and SNEGSKA (reference sequence). With 5 bases removed from V and 4 bases from J, the gap between germline ends came to 8 bases. The CDR3 loop is CSAQDSYGYTF. Here the CDR3 DNA reads TGCAGTGCTCAGGACTCCTATGGCTACACCTTC.

The chain recombines TRBV19 with TRBJ2-2; D is unclear. Germline-derived CDR1 and CDR2 are LNHDA and SQIVND (reference sequence). The CDR3 length is 14 residues. V was pared by 6 bases and J by 0 bases, with 8 bases between. In DNA form, the CDR3 reads TGTGCCAGTAGACGGCTCTCGAACACCGGGGAGCTGTTTTTT. As protein: CASRRLSNTGELFF.

This clone has more than one count but fewer than ten. In DNA, the CDR3 is TGTGCCAGCAGCCCCAACGGAGGTAGCCTCAGCAATGAGCAGTTCTTC. The encoded protein is CASSPNGGSLSNEQFF. The rearrangement joins TRBV7-2 to TRBJ2-1; the D gene is possibly TRBD2 (5 bases). Germline CDR1 SGHTA, CDR2 FQGNSA. Trimming took off 5 bases at V and 6 bases at J, with 20 bases between the two ends. CDR3 length equals 16 residues.

The rearrangement joins TRBV9 to TRBJ1-1, with D possibly matching TRBD1 (6 bases). Deletions cut 4 bases from V and 4 bases from J, with 14 bases between. CDR3 size: 14 residues. The germline V gene has CDR1 SGDLS and CDR2 YYNGEE. The CDR3: CASSTNRVGTEAFF. The CDR3 region has the DNA TGTGCCAGCAGCACCAACAGGGTTGGCACTGAAGCTTTCTTT.

The V and J genes are TRBV21-1 and TRBJ2-1; TRBD2, the D gene given by the table, was not confirmed from the DNA. TRBV21-1 constitutes a pseudogene. The CDR3 extends over 18 amino acids. CDR3 bases: TGTGCCAGCAGCAAAAGGAGGGGAGTGGGGGAGTCCTACAATGAGCAGTTCTTC. Translation gives CASSKRRGVGESYNEQFF.

V usage is TRBV18 and J usage is TRBJ1-2; D gene ambiguous. V lost 0 bases and J 7 bases, leaving 12 bases between the germline ends. The CDR3 has 14 residues. Germline V CDR1 and CDR2: KGHSH, LQKENI. CDR3 coding DNA: TGTGCCAGCTCACCACCGGAATTCCAGGCTGGCTACACCTTC. This sequence encodes CASSPPEFQAGYTF.

This chain uses TRBV5-6 with TRBJ2-5; D is possibly TRBD1 (7 bases). The ends were cut back, 0 bases at V and 1 base at J, with 10 bases in the middle. CDR1 is SGHDT, CDR2 YYEEEE, per germline. The CDR3 consists of 15 residues. The chain's CDR3 is CASSLGQGGQETQYF. The CDR3 DNA is TGTGCCAGCAGCTTGGGGCAGGGGGGCCAAGAGACCCAGTACTTC.